Only a few counts were recorded for the clone carrying this T cell receptor (beta chain). Its matching antigen is unknown. The J segment lost 5 bases and the V segment lost 8 bases, leaving 11 bases of the junction unmatched. CDR1 and CDR2 (germline): LNHDA, SQIVND (reference sequence). CDR3 length: 14 residues. Treatment of the sample: roughly 10-day PBMC culture with coronavirus spike peptide pools or control peptides (ViraFEST assay). The source of the sample is a study of vaccination and CD4 T cells after COVID-19. An Oncomine TCR Beta short-read assay was used to sequence the DNA from cultured CD4+ T cells. TCRdb redid the calling of the PCR reads with MiXCR, one entry per CDR3 protein. The data hold approximately 12,000 distinct CDR3 sequences, with 45% to 60% observed a single time.

This chain uses TRBV19 with TRBJ1-1, with 7 bases fitting TRBD1. The sample consisted of CD4+ T cells from blood, cultured in vitro. This receptor was identified in a human donor who had recovered from COVID-19. The CDR3 DNA reads as TGTGCCAGTCTATCCCGACAGGGAAGAACTGAAGCTTTCTTT. It yields the protein CASLSRQGRTEAFF.